A selection of T cell receptor beta chains follows, all from one sample in a study of blood T cell dynamics during melanoma immunotherapy. The data were produced by immunoSEQ multiplex PCR, yet TCRdb's version contains in-frame clones alone and is incomplete. The table records more than 15,000 clones, approximately 80% of them present only once. The sample consisted of blood, taken from a patient treated with checkpoint blockade. The source of these receptors is a human donor with melanoma. Each CDR3 is given with its conserved first and last residue. D genes are given only for firm matches. Expanded clones are given a class, and other clones once, few, many or no size at all.

TRBV5-4	TRBJ1-1	few	NA	CASSLDTRTEAFF	TGTGCCAGCAGCCTGGACACCAGAACTGAAGCTTTCTTT
TRBV5-6	TRBJ1-1	few	NA	CASSWGTGTEAFF	TGTGCCAGCAGCTGGGGTACGGGCACTGAAGCTTTCTTT
TRBV7-9	TRBJ1-4	NA	TRBD1	CASSLAQGGEKLFF	TGTGCCAGCAGCTTAGCGCAGGGGGGAGAAAAACTGTTTTTT
TRBV5-1	TRBJ2-3	NA	TRBD2	CASNPGLAGSFTDTQYF	TGCGCCAGCAACCCGGGACTAGCAGGTAGTTTCACAGATACGCAGTATTTT
TRBV19	TRBJ2-1	NA	TRBD2	CASSPQGLAGGPINEQFF	TGTGCCAGTAGTCCTCAGGGCCTAGCGGGAGGCCCCATAAATGAGCAGTTCTTC
TRBV9	TRBJ1-2	NA	NA	CASSPLPADGYTF	TGTGCCAGCAGCCCCCTCCCGGCCGATGGCTACACCTTC
TRBV7-8	TRBJ1-5	few	NA	CASSSTMGSNQPQHF	TGTGCCAGCAGCTCTACAATGGGGAGCAATCAGCCCCAGCATTTT
TRBV29-1	TRBJ1-4	few	NA	CSVDPRGGQLFF	TGCAGCGTCGACCCACGGGGAGGGCAACTGTTTTTT
TRBV10-3	TRBJ2-1	NA	TRBD2	CASGGGLAVSYNEQFF	TGTGCCTCGGGGGGGGGACTAGCGGTTTCCTACAATGAGCAGTTCTTC
TRBV7-2	TRBJ2-2	NA	NA	CASSPATRSGGELFF	TGTGCCAGCAGCCCGGCGACTAGGTCGGGCGGGGAGCTGTTTTTT
TRBV28	TRBJ2-7	NA	NA	CASSLGFPGEQYF	TGTGCCAGCAGTTTGGGCTTCCCTGGGGAGCAGTACTTC
TRBV5-6	TRBJ2-2	NA	TRBD2	CASSLEASGGVGELFF	TGTGCCAGCAGCTTGGAAGCTAGCGGAGGCGTCGGGGAGCTGTTTTTT
TRBV7-2	TRBJ2-7	few	TRBD2	CASSPGLAGVGEQYF	TGTGCCAGCAGCCCAGGACTAGCGGGAGTTGGAGAGCAGTACTTC
TRBV28	TRBJ2-1	NA	NA	CASSNLYNEQFF	TGTGCCAGCAGCAACTTATACAATGAGCAGTTCTTC
TRBV9	TRBJ2-1	NA	TRBD2	CASSVGTSGSSYNEQFF	TGTGCCAGCAGCGTGGGGACTAGCGGGAGCTCCTACAATGAGCAGTTCTTC
TRBV5-4	TRBJ1-4	hyperexpanded	NA	CASSPGSNEKLFF	TGTGCCAGCAGCCCGGGATCTAATGAAAAACTGTTTTTT
TRBV5-6	TRBJ2-5	NA	TRBD2	CASSFPAGGVWQETQYF	TGTGCCAGCAGCTTTCCCGCGGGAGGTGTTTGGCAAGAGACCCAGTACTTC
TRBV4-3	TRBJ1-4	NA	TRBD1	CASSQGQGGNEKLFF	TGCGCCAGCAGCCAAGGACAGGGAGGAAATGAAAAACTGTTTTTT
TRBV11-2	TRBJ2-7	NA	NA	CASSLDSGNSYEQYF	TGTGCCAGCAGCTTGGACAGCGGGAACTCCTACGAGCAGTACTTC
TRBV30	TRBJ2-7	NA	NA	CAWSEGQGPYEQYF	TGTGCCTGGAGTGAGGGTCAGGGGCCCTACGAGCAGTACTTC
TRBV28	TRBJ2-5	NA	NA	CASSSPFGTQYF	TGTGCCAGCAGTTCCCCTTTTGGGACCCAGTACTTC
TRBV7-2	TRBJ2-1	NA	TRBD1	CASSSQSGTGRNEQFF	TGTGCCAGCAGCTCCCAATCCGGGACAGGACGAAATGAGCAGTTCTTC
TRBV4-1	TRBJ2-7	NA	TRBD2	CASSQGGTSGRAREQYF	TGCGCCAGCAGCCAAGGGGGGACTAGCGGGAGGGCCCGCGAGCAGTACTTC
TRBV6-5	TRBJ2-1	NA	TRBD2	CASTTSGSSYNEQFF	TGTGCCAGCACTACTAGCGGGAGCTCCTACAATGAGCAGTTCTTC
TRBV10-2	TRBJ2-2	NA	NA	CASSPGRRYSGELFF	TGCGCCAGCAGTCCCGGGAGAAGGTATAGCGGGGAGCTGTTTTTT
TRBV10-3	TRBJ2-1	NA	TRBD2	CAITDSPGLGSYNEQFF	TGTGCCATCACCGATTCCCCGGGACTAGGTTCCTACAATGAGCAGTTCTTC
TRBV18	TRBJ2-6	NA	NA	CASSPPSTGTRSGANVLTF	TGTGCCAGCTCACCACCAAGCACAGGGACACGCTCTGGGGCCAACGTCCTGACTTTC
TRBV5-4	TRBJ1-1	NA	TRBD1	CASSLEKGAQSTEAFF	TGTGCCAGCAGCTTGGAAAAGGGGGCGCAAAGCACTGAAGCTTTCTTT
TRBV5-4	TRBJ2-3	NA	TRBD1	CASSTQGGFGTDTQYF	TGTGCCAGCAGCACCCAAGGGGGCTTTGGCACAGATACGCAGTATTTT
TRBV4-1	TRBJ2-2	NA	NA	CASSQLGSGGTNTGELFF	TGCGCCAGCAGCCAGCTTGGTTCCGGGGGTACGAACACCGGGGAGCTGTTTTTT
TRBV27	TRBJ1-2	few	TRBD1	CASSLQGGNYGYTF	TGTGCCAGCAGTTTGCAGGGGGGTAACTATGGCTACACCTTC
TRBV9	TRBJ2-1	NA	NA	CASSLRAHDEQFF	TGTGCCAGCAGCCTCCGGGCTCACGATGAGCAGTTCTTC
TRBV7-2	TRBJ2-7	NA	NA	CASSLLPSTGLANNYEQYF	TGTGCCAGCAGCTTACTTCCTTCCACCGGGCTAGCTAATAACTACGAGCAGTACTTC
TRBV5-6	TRBJ2-2	NA	NA	CASILNGENTGELFF	TGTGCCAGCATCTTGAACGGGGAGAACACCGGGGAGCTGTTTTTT
TRBV7-9	TRBJ2-5	NA	NA	CASSLNRDSEYF	TGTGCCAGCAGCTTGAATCGGGACTCCGAGTACTTC
TRBV5-1	TRBJ2-7	few	TRBD1	CASKPGQGFGEQYF	TGCGCCAGCAAGCCGGGACAGGGCTTCGGCGAGCAGTACTTC
TRBV7-6	TRBJ2-7	NA	TRBD2	CASSEGTSGKVYEQYF	TGTGCCAGCAGCGAAGGGACTAGCGGGAAAGTATACGAGCAGTACTTC
TRBV30	TRBJ2-7	NA	NA	CAWRYQGSSYEQYF	TGTGCCTGGAGATATCAAGGGAGCTCCTACGAGCAGTACTTC
TRBV5-1	TRBJ2-2	NA	NA	CASSFGGLVGELFF	TGCGCCAGCAGCTTCGGGGGCCTTGTCGGGGAGCTGTTTTTT
TRBV7-6	TRBJ1-3	NA	NA	CASSLSGPGNTIYF	TGTGCCAGCAGCTTATCAGGGCCTGGAAACACCATATATTTT
TRBV5-1	TRBJ1-4	NA	NA	CASSANQGVGEKLFF	TGCGCCAGCAGCGCTAACCAGGGAGTTGGTGAAAAACTGTTTTTT